A single sample is the source of the 10 T cell receptor beta chains below, sequenced in a study of beta chain features in type 1 diabetes. What was sequenced were expressed TCRB transcripts, since all of the isolated RNA had been reverse transcribed. Produced via immunoSEQ multiplex PCR; TCRdb's table is partial and in-frame only. The table records a few hundred thousand clones, approximately 12% of them present only once. Source material: naive CD4+ T cells from blood. All receptors derive from a young man in good health.

A few counts support this clone. This chain uses TRBV5-1 with TRBJ2-3; TRBD1 agrees at 9 bases. The CDR3 covers 16 residues. Germline V CDR1 and CDR2: SGHRS, YFSETQ. V shed 0 bases and J 2 bases; nucleotides not matched to a gene: 4. CDR3 residues: CASSLGDRVDTDTQYF. The CDR3 DNA is TGCGCCAGCAGCTTGGGGGACAGGGTGGACACAGATACGCAGTATTTT.

This clone was seen only a few times. The chain employs TRBV30 and TRBJ2-2, with D unresolved. This CDR3 contains 13 residues. Germline CDR1 GTSNPN, CDR2 SVGIG (reference sequence). V was cut by 4 bases and J by 5 bases, with 11 bases left in between. CDR3 DNA sequence: TGTGCCTGGACCCTGGCTTTTACCGGGGAGCTGTTTTTT. It encodes CAWTLAFTGELFF.

This clone was counted a few times. The chain carries TRBV29-1 and TRBJ2-3, with 7 bases aligning to TRBD2. Germline-derived CDR1 and CDR2 are SQVTM and ANQGSEA. V lost 7 bases and J lost 1; bases outside the gene matches: 14. The CDR3 spans 16 residues. In DNA form, the CDR3 reads TGCAGCGCCGTTGGGGAGGGCGGGGTGGGCACAGATACGCAGTATTTT. This gives the protein CSAVGEGGVGTDTQYF.

The chain joins TRBV7-9 to TRBJ2-5; 11 bases map to TRBD1. Germline lookup yields CDR1 SEHNR and CDR2 FQNEAQ (reference sequence). The ends lost 5 bases at V and 2 bases at J; junction bases unmatched: 7. The CDR3 spans 16 residues. CDR3 protein: CASSPGDRGYQETQYF. As DNA, the CDR3 is TGTGCCAGCAGCCCCGGGGACAGGGGGTATCAAGAGACCCAGTACTTC.

This clone showed up just a few times. The V call is TRBV9, the J call TRBJ1-1, with D possibly matching TRBD1 (6 bases). The CDR3 sequence is 13 residues long. V shed 9 bases and J shed 3 bases, with 15 bases lying between them. The germline gives CDR1 SGDLS, CDR2 YYNGEE. CDR3 nucleotide sequence: TGTGCCAACCGGGGGGCCAGGGACACTGAAGCTTTCTTT. It codes for CANRGARDTEAFF.

The chain employs TRBV7-9 and TRBJ2-3; D uncertain. Germline V gene sequence: CDR1 SEHNR, CDR2 FQNEAQ (reference sequence). V lost 5 bases, J lost 6 bases, and 6 bases lay in between. This CDR3 region has 11 residues. The CDR3 here is CASSPQDTQYF. The CDR3 DNA reads TGTGCCAGCAGCCCCCAGGATACGCAGTATTTT.

The CDR3 spells CASSQRQGIFYEQYF. CDR3 DNA sequence: TGCGCCAGCAGCCAGAGACAGGGCATATTCTACGAGCAGTACTTC. This chain connects TRBV4-3 to TRBJ2-7; TRBD1 matches at 7 bases. There are 15 residues in the CDR3. Looked up from germline, CDR1 is LGHNA and CDR2 is YSLEER. Trimming cost V 3 bases and J 3 bases; bases outside gene matches: 8.

This clone was counted a few times. This sequence joins TRBV5-6 and TRBJ2-1, with 7 positions matching TRBD2. The CDR3 is made up of 14 amino acids. CDR1 and CDR2 from the germline V gene are SGHDT and YYEEEE. V shed 4 bases and J 8 bases; nucleotides not matched to a gene: 9. The CDR3 DNA reads TGTGCCAGCAGCCCGATGACTAGCCCCCATGAGCAGTTCTTC. Its translation: CASSPMTSPHEQFF.

Only a few counts were recorded for this clone. The rearrangement joins TRBV9 to TRBJ2-7, with TRBD1 matching over 8 bases. V dropped 0 bases and J dropped 2; count of bases not matched to a gene: 7. CDR3 length: 16 residues. Germline V lookup: CDR1 SGDLS, CDR2 YYNGEE. CDR3 nucleotides: TGTGCCAGCAGCGTAGACCTCGGACAGGGCCCCTACGAGCAGTACTTC. Protein product: CASSVDLGQGPYEQYF.

This clone occurred many times. The genes are TRBV29-1 and TRBJ2-7; weak D call: TRBD1 (5 bases). The CDR3 loop spans 13 amino acids. Per germline, CDR1 SQVTM and CDR2 ANQGSEA. V was cut by 1 base and J by 3 bases, with 10 bases left in between. This chain's CDR3 is CSVEGQQGYEQYF. As DNA, the CDR3 is TGCAGCGTTGAAGGGCAGCAGGGCTACGAGCAGTACTTC.